This T cell receptor beta chain stems from a study of blood T cell repertoires in COVID-19 (dated by TCRdb to the early 2020s). Turning to the overall study: The collaborator samples originated in the United States, Italy and Spain and spanned the acute and convalescent phases of COVID-19. The material from the prospective study consisted of cDNA or gDNA derived from T cells, B-cell-depleted T cells, or PBMCs. The dataset comprised deeply sampled blood TCRbeta repertoires from subjects exposed to, actively infected with, or recovered from COVID-19. The repertoires were released in a freely available public database meant as a resource for research on the immune response to SARS-CoV-2. Samples came from the ongoing ImmuneRACE study (first 160 participants) plus 1,254 subjects from 6 global collaborators. Sample metadata almost always included a de-identified subject ID, COVID-19 status, age in years and sex. Where available, HLA class I and class II types were taken from metadata supplied by the sample provider and were not determined by assay-based typing.

The germline V gene gives CDR1 as MNHEY and CDR2 as SVGAGI. V and J are trimmed by 5 bases and 10 bases, and the gene matches miss 12 bases of the junction. From the cysteine through the phenylalanine, the CDR3 covers 14 amino acids. CDR3 DNA only is kept here, 42 bases in frame from base 1. Participants in the prospective study were aged about 18 to 90 years, lived in some 24 United States geographic areas, and enrolled through a virtual design. To assign participants to cohorts, the prospective study relied on clinical history that participants themselves reported in a screening survey and a study questionnaire. Recovered participants in ImmuneRACE Cohort 3 were defined as having two consecutive negative NP/OP PCR tests, clearance from a healthcare professional, or resolution of symptoms. In the prospective study, mobile phlebotomists collected whole blood, serum and a nasopharyngeal or oropharyngeal swab from each participant. Prospective study participants could optionally give additional blood draws and questionnaires over a roughly two-month period. Before DNA extraction, prospective study blood samples were shipped either frozen or at room temperature.

TCRbeta CDR3 regions were amplified from genomic DNA using the immunoSEQ Assay, a bias-controlled multiplex PCR. The original pipeline was this. The number of nucleated cells in each sample was estimated by amplification of reference gene primers within the assay. To quantify the absolute abundance of each unique TCRbeta CDR3 rearrangement, sequence reads were collapsed and filtered. For each sample, productive Simpson clonality was calculated as the square root of Simpson's diversity index over productive rearrangements. TCRdb provides this immuneACCESS table in a form limited to in-frame rearrangements. Some clones are lacking; in checked studies, under half of them reflect an unresolved V gene, and why the rest are absent is not known. The V and J calls and clone size were taken over from that table, and D and trimming were inferred from the DNA. Within this sample are about 320,000 clones, with about 85% of them counted one time only. Of the sample, approximately 5.3% is held by the ten largest clones.

The paper's findings and limits, for the study overall: Clinical and demographic metadata were provided uncurated, with the amount varying by source and participant.

In regard to this clone: This clone's antigen is unknown. Per-nucleotide qualities are absent, and no much larger clonotype sits a single base away.

Sequenced: PBMCs or T cells enriched from blood (not recorded which). The chain links TRBV6-5 with TRBJ1-1; 8 central bases correspond to TRBD1. The TCR sequence derives from a woman aged 25 to 45 who had recovered from COVID-19. The DNA sequence reads TGTGCCAGCAGTACCCAGGGGGCGCGAAAGACAGCTTTCTTT. Its translation is CASSTQGARKTAFF.